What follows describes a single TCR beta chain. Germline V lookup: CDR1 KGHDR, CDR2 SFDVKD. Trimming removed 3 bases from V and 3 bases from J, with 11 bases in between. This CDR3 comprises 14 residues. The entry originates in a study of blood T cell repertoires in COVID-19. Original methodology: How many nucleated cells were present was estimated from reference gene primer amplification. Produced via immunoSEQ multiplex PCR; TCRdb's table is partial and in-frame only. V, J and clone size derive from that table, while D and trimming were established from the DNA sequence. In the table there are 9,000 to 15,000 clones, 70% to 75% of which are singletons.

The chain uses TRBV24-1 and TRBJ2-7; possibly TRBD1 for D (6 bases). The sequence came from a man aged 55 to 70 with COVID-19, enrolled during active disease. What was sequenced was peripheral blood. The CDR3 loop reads CATSDPGHSYEQYF. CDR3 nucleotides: TGTGCCACCAGTGATCCGGGACACAGCTACGAGCAGTACTTC.